The present TCR beta chain was sequenced within a study of monozygotic twins with inflammatory bowel disease. Template switching introduced UMIs that contain a 6-nucleotide sample barcode. TCRdb reprocessed the 5' RACE reads, with one entry per CDR3 protein and no DNA. The clone table shows about 93,000 distinct CDR3 sequences, with the ten largest holding 6.5% to 9%. The CDR3 covers 11 residues. Sequencing input: blood. The chain is built from TRBV12-3 or TRBV12-4 and TRBJ1-1. This clonotype originated in a human donor with ulcerative colitis or Crohn's disease, or a healthy co-twin of an affected twin (not recorded which). The CDR3 loop reads CASSSFTEAFF.